Listed here are 24 T cell receptor beta chains from one sample, sequenced in a study of OX40 agonist ivuxolimab in advanced cancers. Measured with immunoSEQ multiplex PCR; TCRdb has only the in-frame clones, and not every one. The repertoire holds roughly 32,000 clones, with almost 85% as singletons. The material was CD4+ or CD8+ T cells sorted from blood, obtained in a trial of the OX40 agonist ivuxolimab. Every receptor here comes from an adult with an advanced solid tumor such as melanoma, head and neck, liver or kidney cancer.

The CDR3 nucleotides are TGTGCCAGCAGCTTGGGGACGTACGGAGGGACCCAGTACTTC. It specifies CASSLGTYGGTQYF. The rearrangement joins TRBV5-4 to TRBJ2-5; TRBD2 is a possible D gene (5 bases). CDR1 and CDR2 (germline): SGHNT, YYREEE (reference sequence). The CDR3 covers 14 residues. V lost 0 bases and J lost 7, with 13 bases in between.

J is TRBJ2-7 and V is TRBV7-6; possible D gene TRBD2, 6 bases. This CDR3 spans 13 amino acids. From germline, CDR1 is SGHVS and CDR2 FNYEAQ. Trimming cost V 1 base and J 5 bases, with 9 bases left between them. CDR3 DNA sequence: TGTGCCAGCAGCTTAGGGGAGCGGGACGAGCAGTACTTC. It codes for CASSLGERDEQYF.

This clone was counted once. The rearrangement links TRBV5-8 to TRBJ1-2; 9 nucleotides match TRBD1. The CDR3 spans 14 residues. The junction had 6 bases not matched to a gene; V was cut back by 5 bases and J by 4 bases. The germline V gene has CDR1 SGHTS and CDR2 YDEGEE. The CDR3 here is CASSYGTGTYGYTF. CDR3 DNA sequence: TGTGCCAGCAGTTATGGGACAGGGACCTATGGCTACACCTTC.

Ten or more counts support this clone. The chain is built from TRBV6-6 and TRBJ2-3; the D gene is possibly TRBD2 (5 bases). Between the trimmed V and J ends, which lost 0 bases and 6 bases, there was a span of 13 bases. The V gene's germline CDR1 is MNHNY and CDR2 SVGAGI (reference sequence). The CDR3 has 15 residues. The CDR3 DNA reads TGTGCCAGCAGTTACTCGCCCCTGCCGGGGGATACGCAGTATTTT. This sequence encodes CASSYSPLPGDTQYF.

This chain joins TRBV15 and TRBJ2-7; the match to TRBD2 covers 9 bases. Germline-derived CDR1 and CDR2 are LNHNV and YYDKDF (reference sequence). V dropped 5 bases and J dropped 3; count of bases not matched to a gene: 8. This CDR3 spans 15 amino acids. The CDR3 is CATSSVGGRVYEQYF. The CDR3 DNA reads TGTGCCACCAGCTCGGTCGGCGGGAGGGTCTACGAGCAGTACTTC. Full variable domain (rest looked up from reference TRBV15 and TRBJ2-7): DAMVIQNPRYQVTQFGKPVTLSCSQTLNHNVMYWYQQKSSQAPKLLFHYYDKDFNNEADTPDNFQSRRPNTSFCFLDIRSPGLGDTAMYLCATSSVGGRVYEQYFGPGTRLTVT.

The rearrangement links TRBV7-6 to TRBJ2-1; no firm D call. From germline, CDR1 is SGHVS and CDR2 FNYEAQ. The CDR3 contains 17 residues. V was shortened by 5 bases and J by 4 bases, with 21 bases between the two germline ends. DNA of the CDR3: TGTGCCAGCAGCCCCAGCCGGCCAGCTTGGACGTACAATGAGCAGTTCTTC. This translates into CASSPSRPAWTYNEQFF.

The CDR3 nucleotides read TGTGCCATCAGTGACCGGCGGGACTCTGGAAACACCATATATTTT. It translates to CAISDRRDSGNTIYF. The genes are TRBV10-3 and TRBJ1-3; D gene unclear. The CDR3 totals 15 residues. The germline V and J ends were trimmed by 3 bases and 0 bases, with 9 bases remaining between them. Germline assignment: CDR1 ENHRY and CDR2 SYGVKD.

This clone was observed a handful of times. The genes are TRBV7-6 and TRBJ2-7; TRBD2 might be the D (6 bases). CDR1 is SGHVS, CDR2 FNYEAQ, per germline. V lost 2 bases to trimming and J lost 2 bases, with 10 bases between them. CDR3 length equals 14 residues. CDR3 protein: CASSLLAPTYEQYF. The CDR3 region has the DNA TGTGCCAGCAGCTTACTAGCGCCCACCTACGAGCAGTACTTC. The whole variable domain, remainder taken from reference TRBV7-6 and TRBJ2-7, is GAGVSQSPRYKVTKRGQDVALRCDPISGHVSLYWYRQALGQGPEFLTYFNYEAQQDKSGLPNDRFSAERPEGSISTLTIQRTEQRDSAMYRCASSLLAPTYEQYFGPGTRLTVT.

This chain joins TRBV7-9 and TRBJ2-1; the D is unclear. Trimming cost V 3 bases and J 3 bases, with 12 bases left between them. This CDR3 is 15 amino acids long. Germline CDR1 is SEHNR and CDR2 is FQNEAQ (reference sequence). CDR3 amino acids: CASSFRLNHYNEQFF. CDR3 coding DNA: TGTGCCAGCAGCTTTCGGCTCAACCACTACAATGAGCAGTTCTTC. Variable domain in full (rest from reference TRBV7-9 and TRBJ2-1): DTGVSQNPRHKITKRGQNVTFRCDPISEHNRLYWYRQTLGQGPEFLTYFQNEAQLEKSRLLSDRFSAERPKGSFSTLEIQRTEQGDSAMYLCASSFRLNHYNEQFFGPGTRLTVL.

This clone is termed medium-sized (0.01 to 0.1%). The V and J genes are TRBV28 and TRBJ2-7, with 7 positions matching TRBD1. The CDR3 length is 13 residues. With 7 bases clipped from V and 3 bases from J, the junction kept 6 bases outside the gene matches. CDR1 MDHEN and CDR2 SYDVKM come from the germline V gene. For the CDR3, the DNA is TGTGCCAGCAAACTCACAGGGGACTACGAGCAGTACTTC. Translating gives CASKLTGDYEQYF.

The CDR3 reads CASSASRIEAFF. CDR3 in DNA: TGTGCCAGCAGCGCGTCGAGGATAGAAGCTTTCTTT. This sequence joins TRBV5-6 and TRBJ1-1, with unresolved D. Trimming shortened V by 4 bases and J by 8 bases, and 12 bases separated the two germline ends. The CDR3 loop spans 12 amino acids. From germline, CDR1 is SGHDT and CDR2 YYEEEE. Filled out from reference TRBV5-6 and TRBJ1-1, the complete variable domain reads DAGVTQSPTHLIKTRGQQVTLRCSPKSGHDTVSWYQQALGQGPQFIFQYYEEEERQRGNFPDRFSGHQFPNYSSELNVNALLLGDSALYLCASSASRIEAFFGQGTRLTVV.

The rearrangement links TRBV15 to TRBJ2-1; TRBD2 agrees at 8 bases. V dropped 0 bases and J dropped 5; count of bases not matched to a gene: 6. Germline CDR1 LNHNV, CDR2 YYDKDF (reference sequence). The CDR3 consists of 16 residues. The CDR3 reads CATSRDRSGRNNEQFF. In DNA form, the CDR3 reads TGTGCCACCAGCAGAGATCGGAGCGGGAGAAACAATGAGCAGTTCTTC.

Here the CDR3 DNA reads TGCGCCAGCAGCCACGCCGGCCTTCCCTCCTACGAGCAGTACTTC. It is translated as CASSHAGLPSYEQYF. The V call is TRBV4-3, the J call TRBJ2-7; no clear D gene. The CDR3 is 15 amino acids. V lost 3 bases and J 0 bases, leaving 12 bases between the germline ends. Germline V CDR1 and CDR2: LGHNA, YSLEER.

V is TRBV5-6 and J is TRBJ2-4, with D maybe TRBD2 (5 bases). The CDR3 loop spans 17 amino acids. V gave up 4 bases and J gave up 2 bases, with 19 bases separating them. Germline CDR1 and CDR2: SGHDT and YYEEEE. The CDR3 sequence is CASSAPGWPGTKNIQYF. CDR3 DNA sequence: TGTGCCAGCAGCGCCCCGGGGTGGCCGGGGACCAAAAACATTCAGTACTTC.

This rearrangement joins TRBV9 to TRBJ2-7; D gene unclear. This CDR3 region has 14 residues. The V end was cut by 0 bases, the J end by 0 bases, with 7 bases between. Germline V gives CDR1 SGDLS, CDR2 YYNGEE. CDR3 amino acids: CASSVDMGSYEQYF. The CDR3, as DNA: TGTGCCAGCAGCGTAGATATGGGCTCCTACGAGCAGTACTTC.

The CDR3 protein is CASSLPVGNQPQHF. The CDR3 DNA follows: TGTGCCAGCAGTTTGCCGGTCGGCAATCAGCCCCAGCATTTT. The rearrangement links TRBV28 to TRBJ1-5; D remains ambiguous. Germline CDR1 and CDR2: MDHEN and SYDVKM. Trimming removed 3 bases from V and 2 bases from J, with 8 bases in between. CDR3 length: 14 amino acids.

This sequence joins TRBV29-1 and TRBJ2-1; D possibly corresponds to TRBD1 (6 bases). Germline assignment: CDR1 SQVTM and CDR2 ANQGSEA. The CDR3 is 14 residues long. Trimming removed 4 bases at V and 0 bases at J, with 10 bases between. The CDR3 DNA follows: TGCAGCGTTGGGACAGTTAGCTCCTACAATGAGCAGTTCTTC. Its translation is CSVGTVSSYNEQFF.

The chain has TRBV5-6 and TRBJ2-7; D unresolved. V gave up 0 bases and J gave up 4 bases, with 8 bases separating them. The germline gives CDR1 SGHDT, CDR2 YYEEEE. This CDR3 has 13 amino acids. The CDR3 loop reads CASSLAHLYEQYF. As DNA, the CDR3 is TGTGCCAGCAGCTTGGCCCACCTGTACGAGCAGTACTTC.

The genes are TRBV5-1 and TRBJ2-5; either TRBD1 or TRBD2 may fit D (5 bases each). Germline loops: CDR1 SGHRS, CDR2 YFSETQ. The CDR3 runs 11 residues. V was cut by 3 bases and J by 5 bases, with 5 bases left in between. The CDR3 nucleotides read TGCGCCAGCAGCTGGGGGGAGACCCAGTACTTC. Translated, it gives CASSWGETQYF.

V is TRBV7-9 and J is TRBJ1-5; weak D call: TRBD1 (5 bases). The CDR3 runs to 14 residues. Germline-derived CDR1 and CDR2 are SEHNR and FQNEAQ (reference sequence). Trimming left V 5 bases short and J 7 bases short, with 15 bases between. The CDR3 spells CASSPPGGDQPQHF. CDR3 DNA sequence: TGTGCCAGCAGCCCGCCGGGGGGGGACCAGCCCCAGCATTTT.

This clone came up once. The CDR3 nucleotides are TGTGCCAGCAGCTTAGAGGCGGGAGGAGGAACCGGGGAGCTGTTTTTT. It yields the protein CASSLEAGGGTGELFF. The chain couples TRBV11-3 to TRBJ2-2; 8 bases match TRBD2. V lost 0 bases and J lost 5; bases outside the gene matches: 5. CDR3 length equals 16 residues. Germline CDR1 reads SGHNT; CDR2 reads YENEEA.

This chain links TRBV19 with TRBJ2-1, with D possibly matching TRBD1 (6 bases). CDR1 LNHDA and CDR2 SQIVND come from the germline V gene (reference sequence). The CDR3 spans 13 residues. V lost 5 bases and J lost 4, with 9 bases in between. CDR3 in amino acids: CASSFGQYNEQFF. In DNA form, the CDR3 reads TGTGCCAGTAGTTTCGGACAGTACAATGAGCAGTTCTTC.

V and J are TRBV2 and TRBJ2-2; no firm D call. The V end was cut by 3 bases, the J end by 3 bases, with 8 bases between. The length of the CDR3 is 14 residues. Looked up from germline, CDR1 is SNHLY and CDR2 is FYNNEI. The CDR3 is CASSDPGYTGELFF. The CDR3 DNA is TGTGCCAGCAGTGACCCAGGCTACACCGGGGAGCTGTTTTTT.

The chain links TRBV29-1 to TRBJ2-1; tentatively, D is TRBD2 (5 bases). This CDR3 region has 14 residues. V shed 0 bases and J shed 6 bases, with 12 bases lying between them. Per germline, CDR1 SQVTM and CDR2 ANQGSEA. The CDR3 region is CSVEDGLAGNEQFF. The CDR3 DNA follows: TGCAGCGTTGAAGATGGGCTAGCTGGCAATGAGCAGTTCTTC.